The clone carrying this T cell receptor beta chain was seen only once. A much larger clone differs by one base, so this may be a read error. The sample originates from a study of regulatory T cells in long-lasting Graves disease. The germline V and J ends were trimmed by 8 bases and 6 bases, with 19 bases remaining between them. This CDR3 has 15 residues. Through Arm-PCR of CDR3 regions and iRepertoire HTBI primers, TCR beta libraries were built. One entry per CDR3 protein results from TCRdb running MiXCR on the multiplex PCR reads. The sample has 370,000 or so distinct CDR3 sequences, around 15% seen once. The time point denotes: newly diagnosed GD, antithyroid drugs for less than 3 months. PBMC RNA was the source of the TCR library. The sample also formed part of further work on T cells in Graves' hyperthyroidism and ophthalmopathy. That study adds: Newly diagnosed hyperthyroidism patients aged 18 to 65 years had disease lasting under 2 months. With the HTBI primer set, the TCR CDR3 went through a first round of RT-PCR.

This TCR came from a woman between 18 and 29 years old with Graves disease. The J gene is TRBJ1-4, the V gene TRBV12-3 or TRBV12-4, with TRBD1 as a possible D gene (5 bases). The specimen comprised peripheral blood mononuclear cells (PBMCs), sampled at new diagnosis, from a patient treated with antithyroid drugs. The DNA for the CDR3 is TGTGCCAGCGGTCCCGGACAAGGAGGACATGAAAAACTGTTTTTT. Encoded protein: CASGPGQGGHEKLFF.